This T cell receptor beta chain derives from a study of blood T cell repertoires in COVID-19. Study-wide background: The United States, Italy and Spain supplied acute and convalescent COVID-19 samples. In each case, the material was cDNA or gDNA derived from T cells, B-cell-depleted T cells, or PBMCs.

The CDR3 loop spans 15 amino acids. CDR1 and CDR2 (germline): KGHSH, LQKENI. Trimming left V 6 bases short and J 8 bases short, with 19 bases between. In the original analysis: By means of reference gene primer amplification, nucleated cell counts were estimated. TCRdb's table, derived via immunoSEQ multiplex PCR, lists solely in-frame clones and lacks some. The V and J calls and clone size are taken from that table; D and trimming were inferred from the DNA. The profile shows around 250,000 clones, roughly 89% of them singletons. The TCR was taken from a woman between 40 and 50 years old who had recovered from COVID-19. The chain employs TRBV18 and TRBJ1-4, with D tentatively TRBD1 (6 bases). Material: peripheral blood. The CDR3 region is CASSPTGTPGEKLFF. The CDR3, as DNA: TGTGCCAGCTCGCCTACAGGGACCCCGGGGGAAAAACTGTTTTTT.